This record covers a single T cell receptor beta chain. Antigen unknown. This entry comes from a study of beta chain features in type 1 diabetes. Notes on the study in general: Patients' naive, central memory and Treg TCRB repertoires seemed closer to one another than those of healthy donors. A potential influence of HLA type upon TCRB rearrangement remained unresolved herein.

Investigators reverse transcribed all isolated RNA, so they sequenced expressed TCRB transcripts. Sequenced by immunoSEQ multiplex PCR; TCRdb stores in-frame clones only, minus some. The table shows over 700,000 clones, with roughly a sixth occurring only once. The source material was naive CD4+ T cells from blood. The origin of this receptor is a woman aged 18 to 35 in good health.

CDR3 coding DNA: TGTGCCAGCAGCTCGGGTGGGATCCTATACAATGAGCAGTTCTTC. Its protein is CASSSGGILYNEQFF. The rearrangement links TRBV14 to TRBJ2-1; D ambiguous. There are 15 residues in the CDR3. Trimming left V 5 bases short and J 4 bases short, with 15 bases between. CDR1 is SGHDN and CDR2 is FVKESK in the germline V gene.